These 28 T cell receptor beta chains were sequenced from one sample in a study of blood T cell repertoires in COVID-19. Sequencing used immunoSEQ multiplex PCR; TCRdb keeps in-frame clones, though not all of them. This repertoire shows around 300,000 clones, about 90% found once; its top ten account for under 2.5%. Material: PBMCs or T cells enriched from blood (not recorded which). Receptors were obtained from a woman aged 55-70 years who had recovered from COVID-19.

A few counts support this clone. This chain links TRBV9 with TRBJ2-1, with a possible D match to TRBD2 (6 bases). The CDR3 covers 16 residues. V was clipped by 7 bases and J by 0 bases, with 17 bases between them. Germline CDR1 SGDLS, CDR2 YYNGEE. As DNA, the CDR3 is TGTGCCAGCTCTCTATATAGCGGAAGCTCCTACAATGAGCAGTTCTTC. It is translated as CASSLYSGSSYNEQFF.

The genes are TRBV6-6 and TRBJ2-1; 15 bases match TRBD2. The CDR3 has 15 amino acids. The ends lost 6 bases at V and 10 bases at J; junction bases unmatched: 7. Germline V gene lookup returns CDR1 MNHNY and CDR2 SVGAGI (reference sequence). The CDR3 DNA reads as TGTGCCAGCAGGCGGACTAGCGGGGGGGCTGGAGAGCAGTTCTTC. This sequence encodes CASRRTSGGAGEQFF.

The V gene is TRBV19, the J gene TRBJ1-4; 9 bases match TRBD1. The CDR3 length is 16 residues. CDR1 is LNHDA and CDR2 is SQIVND in the germline V gene (reference sequence). V dropped 10 bases and J dropped 5; count of bases not matched to a gene: 14. CDR3 loop: CATGTGHSLGNEKLFF. Here the CDR3 DNA reads TGTGCCACCGGGACAGGGCATTCCCTAGGGAATGAAAAACTGTTTTTT.

The chain is built from TRBV30 and TRBJ1-5; D is perhaps TRBD1 (5 bases). Germline loops: CDR1 GTSNPN, CDR2 SVGIG (reference sequence). Trimming removed 1 base at V and 4 bases at J, with 8 bases between. The CDR3 extends over 13 amino acids. CDR3 DNA: TGTGCCTGGAGTGCATCAGGGAATCAGCCCCAGCATTTT. As protein: CAWSASGNQPQHF.

The chain uses TRBV5-5 and TRBJ1-1; D is undetermined. Germline V CDR1 and CDR2: SGHKS, YYEKEE (reference sequence). V gave up 4 bases and J gave up 4 bases, with 5 bases separating them. CDR3 size: 11 residues. The CDR3 reads CASSPGTEAFF. The CDR3 DNA sequence: TGTGCCAGCAGCCCCGGCACTGAAGCTTTCTTT.

This clone has just one count. The V and J genes are TRBV28 and TRBJ1-5; a possible D gene is TRBD1 (5 bases). The ends were cut back, 8 bases at V and 7 bases at J, with 18 bases in the middle. The germline gives CDR1 MDHEN, CDR2 SYDVKM. This CDR3 has 14 residues. The CDR3 spells CASSGTGLNQPQHF. In DNA form, the CDR3 reads TGTGCCAGCTCAGGTACAGGTTTGAACCAGCCCCAGCATTTT. The full variable domain, in which reference TRBV28 and TRBJ1-5 provide the parts outside the CDR3, is DVKVTQSSRYLVKRTGEKVFLECVQDMDHENMFWYRQDPGLGLRLIYFSYDVKMKEKGDIPEGYSVSREKKERFSLILESASTNQTSMYLCASSGTGLNQPQHFGDGTRLSIL.

This clone was counted once. The chain carries TRBV7-9 and TRBJ1-6; 7 positions match TRBD1. With 5 bases clipped from V and 6 bases from J, the junction kept 4 bases outside the gene matches. The CDR3 has 14 residues. Germline V gene sequence: CDR1 SEHNR, CDR2 FQNEAQ (reference sequence). Here the CDR3 DNA reads TGTGCCAGCAGCGGGGGGACAGCTAATTCACCCCTCCACTTT. Residues: CASSGGTANSPLHF.

The chain recombines TRBV29-1 with TRBJ2-2; 13 bases are shared with TRBD2. Trimming took 8 bases from V and 4 from J; bases not matched to a gene: 10. CDR3 length: 16 amino acids. Germline V gene lookup returns CDR1 SQVTM and CDR2 ANQGSEA. CDR3 DNA: TGCAGCTTTCGGACTAGCGGGAGTTCGGGCACCGGGGAGCTGTTTTTT. Encoded protein: CSFRTSGSSGTGELFF.

In its sample, this clone was seen once. The rearrangement uses TRBV19 and TRBJ2-7; TRBD1 might be the D (6 bases). Germline assignment: CDR1 LNHDA and CDR2 SQIVND (reference sequence). The germline V and J ends were trimmed by 1 base and 1 base, with 11 bases remaining between them. This CDR3 spans 15 amino acids. CDR3 region: CASSIVAGTSYEQYF. Written as DNA, the CDR3 is TGTGCCAGTAGTATAGTCGCCGGGACATCCTACGAGCAGTACTTC.

The rearrangement uses TRBV7-8 and TRBJ2-2; 10 nucleotides align to TRBD1. Per germline, CDR1 SGHVS and CDR2 FQNEAQ. The length of the CDR3 is 17 residues. V lost 1 base, J lost 5 bases, and 7 bases stayed unmatched. The CDR3, as DNA: TGTGCCAGCAGCTTAGAGACAGGGGGCGCGGGGACCGGGGAGCTGTTTTTT. It encodes CASSLETGGAGTGELFF.

The chain has TRBV4-1 and TRBJ2-1; possibly TRBD2 for D (6 bases). Germline V gene sequence: CDR1 MGHRA, CDR2 YSYEKL. Trimming took off 5 bases at V and 9 bases at J, with 29 bases between the two ends. The CDR3 is 18 residues long. CDR3 sequence reads: CASSTRPWDDGGWGEQFF. For the CDR3, the DNA is TGCGCCAGCAGCACCCGGCCATGGGACGACGGGGGATGGGGTGAGCAGTTCTTC.

This clone was seen only once. This sequence joins TRBV3-1 (or the pseudogene TRBV3-2) and TRBJ2-3, with 14 bases aligning to TRBD2. The germline CDR1 and CDR2 sequences are LGHDT and YNNKEL (reference sequence). CDR3 size: 20 residues. V lost 0 bases and J lost 1; bases outside the gene matches: 9. CDR3 nucleotides: TGTGCCAGCAGCCAAGAGTGGGGACTAGCGGGAGCTAAGGGCACAGATACGCAGTATTTT. Amino acid sequence: CASSQEWGLAGAKGTDTQYF.

The rearrangement links TRBV20-1 to TRBJ2-3; 7 bases are shared with TRBD2. The V gene end was trimmed by 3 bases and the J gene end by 9 bases; junction bases not matched to a gene: 12. Germline CDR1 and CDR2: DFQATT and SNEGSKA (reference sequence). The CDR3 runs to 14 residues. Written as DNA, the CDR3 is TGCAGTGCTAGTTTGCGGGGGACTGGTGGCACGCAGTATTTT. Translated, it gives CSASLRGTGGTQYF.

The chain couples TRBV19 to TRBJ2-3; TRBD1 matches at 7 bases. After removal of 5 bases from V and 4 bases from J, the junction contained 12 bases not matched to a gene. This CDR3 has 16 residues. The germline CDR1 and CDR2 sequences are LNHDA and SQIVND (reference sequence). The CDR3 loop is CASSPLTGSSADTQYF. The CDR3 DNA reads as TGTGCCAGTAGTCCTCTGACAGGGTCATCAGCAGATACGCAGTATTTT.

The chain links TRBV5-1 to TRBJ1-2; D not resolved. The CDR3 is 14 residues long. V lost 6 bases to trimming and J lost 2 bases, with 14 bases between them. Germline CDR1 is SGHRS and CDR2 is YFSETQ. The CDR3 nucleotides read TGCGCCAGCATGGCAGGAACACAAAACTATGGCTACACCTTC. Encoded protein: CASMAGTQNYGYTF.

This clone showed up just once. The V call is TRBV6-4, the J call TRBJ1-5; maybe TRBD1 (5 bases). V was pared by 3 bases and J by 10 bases, with 16 bases between. CDR3 length equals 14 residues. Germline CDR1 MRHNA, CDR2 SNTAGT. The CDR3 here is CASSEIYQGQPQHF. The CDR3 DNA reads as TGTGCCAGCAGTGAAATTTACCAGGGTCAACCCCAGCATTTT.

The chain joins TRBV23-1 to TRBJ2-5; 9 positions match TRBD2. TRBV23-1 is given ORF status, its function remaining uncertain. Unmatched junction bases numbered 9, after V lost 2 bases and J lost 5 bases. This CDR3 is built from 16 residues. The CDR3 here is CASSQGLIAGEETQYF. CDR3 DNA: TGCGCCAGCAGTCAAGGCTTAATAGCGGGAGAGGAGACCCAGTACTTC.

The V and J genes are TRBV6-4 and TRBJ2-1, with TRBD1 matching 8 bases. CDR1 and CDR2 (germline): MRHNA, SNTAGT. Unmatched junction bases numbered 8, after V lost 6 bases and J lost 4 bases. This CDR3 has 15 amino acids. The chain's CDR3 is CASRLGQESYNEQFF. CDR3 nucleotide sequence: TGTGCCAGCAGGCTGGGACAGGAATCTTACAATGAGCAGTTCTTC.

This clone appeared a single time. The rearrangement joins TRBV10-3 to TRBJ2-7; D is possibly TRBD1 (5 bases). From germline, CDR1 is ENHRY and CDR2 SYGVKD. Trimming took 5 bases from V and 1 from J, leaving 12 bases between them. The CDR3 contains 14 residues. The CDR3 bases are TGTGCCATCAGTATCGGTGGGGCTTCCTACGAGCAGTACTTC. Translated, it gives CAISIGGASYEQYF.

The chain is built from TRBV9 and TRBJ2-3; tentatively, D is TRBD1 (6 bases). CDR3 length: 14 residues. Germline CDR1 reads SGDLS; CDR2 reads YYNGEE. Between the trimmed V and J ends, which lost 4 bases and 4 bases, there was a span of 13 bases. In DNA form, the CDR3 reads TGTGCCAGCAGCCTGGACAGAGGGGCAGATACGCAGTATTTT. As protein: CASSLDRGADTQYF. The complete variable domain, with remaining parts taken from reference TRBV9 and TRBJ2-3, reads DSGVTQTPKHLITATGQRVTLRCSPRSGDLSVYWYQQSLDQGLQFLIQYYNGEERAKGNILERFSAQQFPDLHSELNLSSLELGDSALYFCASSLDRGADTQYFGPGTRLTVL.

This chain's CDR3 is CASSDFSGTSTDTQYF. CDR3 nucleotide sequence: TGCGCCAGCAGTGATTTTAGCGGGACGTCCACAGATACGCAGTATTTT. The chain employs TRBV10-2 and TRBJ2-3; 8 bases are shared with TRBD2. The V gene's germline CDR1 is WSHSY and CDR2 SAAADI. The CDR3 length is 16 residues. The V gene end was trimmed by 3 bases and the J gene end by 2 bases; junction bases not matched to a gene: 7.

J is TRBJ1-5 and V is TRBV6-5; TRBD1 is a possible D gene (6 bases). The CDR3 extends over 14 amino acids. Germline lookup yields CDR1 MNHEY and CDR2 SVGAGI. Trimming took 0 bases from V and 8 from J, leaving 11 bases between them. The CDR3 is CASSYSGQGEPQHF. For the CDR3, the DNA is TGTGCCAGCAGTTACTCGGGACAAGGGGAGCCCCAGCATTTT.

J is TRBJ1-2 and V is TRBV7-9, with D possibly matching TRBD1 (5 bases). The CDR3 consists of 13 residues. V shed 5 bases and J shed 2 bases, with 9 bases lying between them. Per the germline V gene, CDR1 is SEHNR and CDR2 is FQNEAQ (reference sequence). The CDR3 region has the DNA TGTGCCAGCAGCCGACAGAACAACTATGGCTACACCTTC. This translates into CASSRQNNYGYTF. The full variable domain, completed using reference TRBV7-9 and TRBJ1-2, is DTGVSQNPRHKITKRGQNVTFRCDPISEHNRLYWYRQTLGQGPEFLTYFQNEAQLEKSRLLSDRFSAERPKGSFSTLEIQRTEQGDSAMYLCASSRQNNYGYTFGSGTRLTVV.

The CDR3 DNA reads as TGTGCCAGCAGCTTAGGGACAGGGATGACTGAAGCTTTCTTT. Protein product: CASSLGTGMTEAFF. V gene TRBV5-6 combines with J gene TRBJ1-1; 9 bases align to TRBD1. Germline lookup yields CDR1 SGHDT and CDR2 YYEEEE. The ends lost 2 bases at V and 5 bases at J; junction bases unmatched: 4. The CDR3 totals 14 residues.

The chain employs TRBV28 and TRBJ1-4, with 7 bases lining up with TRBD1. The CDR3 contains 13 residues. The ends lost 9 bases at V and 4 bases at J; junction bases unmatched: 5. CDR1 and CDR2 from the germline V gene are MDHEN and SYDVKM. The CDR3 sequence is CASRDRGNEKLFF. The DNA for the CDR3 is TGTGCCAGTCGGGACAGAGGTAATGAAAAACTGTTTTTT.

The chain links TRBV12-5 to TRBJ1-2, with a tentative D call TRBD1 (5 bases). Germline lookup yields CDR1 LGHNT and CDR2 FRNRAP. This CDR3 is built from 13 residues. Trimming cost V 3 bases and J 3 bases, with 8 bases left between them. CDR3 amino acids: CASGFRRDYGYTF. CDR3 DNA: TGTGCTAGTGGTTTCCGCAGGGACTATGGCTACACCTTC.

This chain uses TRBV28 with TRBJ1-4, with D possibly matching TRBD1 (6 bases). Germline CDR1 is MDHEN and CDR2 is SYDVKM. V was shortened by 9 bases and J by 11 bases, with 13 bases between the two germline ends. CDR3 length: 11 amino acids. The CDR3 spells CARNPGHKLFF. The DNA for the CDR3 is TGTGCCAGAAACCCGGGACATAAACTGTTTTTT.

The chain couples TRBV7-3 to TRBJ2-1; TRBD1 aligns across 10 bases. This CDR3 contains 16 residues. CDR1 is SGHTA, CDR2 FQGTGA, per germline. Losses at the gene ends were 5 bases for V and 5 bases for J; bases not matched to a gene: 9. CDR3 protein: CASSIVGTGDNNEQFF. The CDR3 DNA is TGTGCCAGCAGCATCGTGGGGACAGGGGACAACAATGAGCAGTTCTTC.